Each of the 7 T cell receptor beta chains below was sequenced from the same sample in a study of cytomegalovirus exposure and HLA in healthy donors. With 60 Vbeta and 13 Jbeta primers, the PCR was carried out. Clones were read by immunoSEQ multiplex PCR, and TCRdb kept only the in-frame ones, dropping some. Found here are approximately 150,000 clones, approximately 78% of them singletons; the top ten hold 5% to 7.5%. The source material was PBMCs. These receptors originate from a woman aged 40 to 55 in good health and CMV-seropositive.

The chain uses TRBV5-1 and TRBJ2-1; 9 bases align to TRBD2. The V gene end was trimmed by 4 bases and the J gene end by 1 base; junction bases not matched to a gene: 3. This CDR3 has 15 residues. From germline, CDR1 is SGHRS and CDR2 YFSETQ. The DNA of the CDR3 is TGCGCCAGCAGCCCCCTAGCGGGGTCCTACAATGAGCAGTTCTTC. It translates to CASSPLAGSYNEQFF.

This clone came up once. The rearrangement joins TRBV5-1 to TRBJ2-1; TRBD2 matches 7 bases. Looked up from germline, CDR1 is SGHRS and CDR2 is YFSETQ. Germline trimming cut 7 bases from V and 0 bases from J; bases unmatched to any gene: 7. There are 15 residues in the CDR3. The CDR3 here is CASSAAGDSYNEQFF. As DNA, the CDR3 is TGCGCCAGCTCTGCGGCGGGAGACTCCTACAATGAGCAGTTCTTC.

The genes are TRBV10-3 and TRBJ2-7; 10 bases agree with TRBD2. The CDR3 sequence is 14 residues long. After removal of 4 bases from V and 2 bases from J, the junction contained 2 bases not matched to a gene. The germline gives CDR1 ENHRY, CDR2 SYGVKD. This CDR3 reads CAISASGGTYEQYF. CDR3 DNA sequence: TGTGCCATCAGTGCTAGCGGGGGTACCTACGAGCAGTACTTC.

The rearrangement joins TRBV9 to TRBJ1-5; possible D gene TRBD1, 6 bases. This CDR3 spans 16 amino acids. CDR1 and CDR2 (germline): SGDLS, YYNGEE. Deletions cut 7 bases from V and 0 bases from J, with 17 bases between. In nucleotides, the CDR3 is TGTGCCAGCTTAACAGGGAAGGCATATAGCAATCAGCCCCAGCATTTT. Its protein product is CASLTGKAYSNQPQHF.

The CDR3 spells CASSTRNGLGDTQYF. Written as DNA, the CDR3 is TGTGCCAGCAGCACCCGGAACGGACTTGGGGATACGCAGTATTTT. The genes are TRBV6-5 and TRBJ2-3; D may be TRBD2 (5 bases). Germline loops: CDR1 MNHEY, CDR2 SVGAGI. V gave up 6 bases and J gave up 6 bases, with 19 bases separating them. The CDR3 sequence is 15 residues long.

This clone appeared a single time. The J gene is TRBJ1-5, the V gene TRBV2; 9 bases agree with TRBD1. V lost 4 bases, J lost 4 bases, and 2 bases stayed unmatched. Per the germline V gene, CDR1 is SNHLY and CDR2 is FYNNEI. The CDR3 has 14 residues. This CDR3 is CASSGGTGNQPQHF. The CDR3 DNA reads as TGTGCCAGCAGTGGTGGGACAGGGAATCAGCCCCAGCATTTT.

The chain couples TRBV7-2 to TRBJ2-1; 7 nucleotides agree with TRBD2. The germline gives CDR1 SGHTA, CDR2 FQGNSA. The CDR3 extends over 15 amino acids. V shed 1 base and J 8 bases; nucleotides not matched to a gene: 8. The CDR3 DNA is TGTGCCAGCAGCTTAGAGACTTGGCGGGAGTATGAGCAGTTCTTC. It encodes CASSLETWREYEQFF.